The rows below give T cell receptor beta chains drawn from one sample of a study of shared clonotypes between healthy human individuals. Repertoires were generated with immunoSEQ multiplex PCR, while TCRdb's copy carries only in-frame clones and drops some. The sample lists millions of clones; roughly 95% were seen once. Sequencing used naive CD4+ T cells sorted from blood. Receptor source: a man aged 18 to 35 in good health. Each CDR3 is given with its conserved first and last residue.

V,CDR3
TRBV28,CASTFVWGNQSDTQYF
TRBV5-1,CASGAQGYEQYF
TRBV5-1,CASSLDGRGDEKLFF
TRBV11-2,CASSLGPGQTYEQYF
TRBV6-5,CASSYLRSSYEQYF
TRBV5-1,CASLHEGGTEAFF
TRBV9,CASSAGQGRNTEAFF
TRBV7-8,CASSPKTSSGTYNEQFF
TRBV5-1,CASSLNSGLSGNTIYF
TRBV10-2,CASSEWAGGAGKLFF
TRBV6-5,CASSYSTAGSYGYTF
TRBV6-5,CASSYQDSGDYEQYF
TRBV9,CASSARTSGSYNEQFF
TRBV28,CASSLAGVNQPQHF
TRBV9,CASSVFLAGAGNEQFF
TRBV10-3,CAIRQEQETQYF
TRBV6-1,CASTANSGNTIYF
TRBV7-9,CASSLGGQGFSGYTF
TRBV2,CASTGQGFEQYF
TRBV5-1,CASSGRQGSGYEQYF
TRBV30,CAWSSGTVNQPQHF
TRBV5-4,CASSLEQGLSIYF
TRBV10-1,CASQLAASTDTQYF
TRBV13,CASSTYRVSGNTIYF
TRBV14,CASSQVRNSPLHF
TRBV9,CASSVLGGIQETQYF
TRBV25-1,CASSEYRAGRKQPYGYTF
TRBV5-6,CASSLDRTDTQYF
TRBV28,CASSLPSGPFYGYTF
TRBV6-5,CASSRGQAREKLFF
TRBV15,CATSGGPLADTQYF
TRBV30,CAWSVRAGTYEQYF
TRBV6-5,CASSAASQGAAEAFF
TRBV29-1,CSVEQGPGETQYF
TRBV5-1,CASSLGVADTDTQYF
TRBV7-2,CASSLADRPYTF
TRBV6-1,CASSDYSRSYEQYF
TRBV6-1,CASSVTGGADHSPLHF
TRBV7-2,CASSLTGVINSPLHF